The clone carrying this T cell receptor (beta chain) was seen a handful of times. Antigen unknown. This sample was taken from a study of response to subunit inactivated influenza vaccine. Study outcomes and limitations: Few new T cells, the authors suggested, are recruited by each seasonal influenza vaccination.

Trimming pared 1 base from V and 8 bases from J, leaving 9 bases between. CDR1 is LGHNA, CDR2 YSLEER, per germline. The CDR3 sequence is 13 residues long. In TCRdb, the RT-PCR reads were re-called with MiXCR into one record per CDR3 protein. Of about 610,000 distinct CDR3 sequences in the sample, about 14% are singletons; the top ten hold 11%. This receptor was identified in a man aged 50-59 years who received an inactivated influenza vaccine. The source was PBMCs from blood, collected 11 to 12 days after vaccination. This chain uses TRBV4-3 with TRBJ2-1, with D maybe TRBD2 (5 bases). CDR3: CASSQADSDEQFF. In nucleotides, the CDR3 is TGCGCCAGCAGCCAAGCGGACTCGGATGAGCAGTTCTTC.